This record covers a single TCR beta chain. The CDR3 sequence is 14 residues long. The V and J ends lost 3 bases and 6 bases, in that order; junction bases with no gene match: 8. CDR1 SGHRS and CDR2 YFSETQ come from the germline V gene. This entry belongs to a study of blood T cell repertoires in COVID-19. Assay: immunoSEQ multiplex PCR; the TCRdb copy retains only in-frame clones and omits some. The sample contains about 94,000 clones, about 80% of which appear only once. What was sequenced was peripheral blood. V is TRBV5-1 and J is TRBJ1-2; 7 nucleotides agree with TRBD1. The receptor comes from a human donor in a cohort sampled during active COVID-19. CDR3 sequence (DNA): TGCGCCAGCAGCTCCCCGGGACAGCTTGATGGCTACACCTTC. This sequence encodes CASSSPGQLDGYTF.